Each of the 17 T cell receptor beta chains below was sequenced from the same sample in a study of T cell responses to AZD1222 COVID-19 vaccine. Profiling relied on immunoSEQ multiplex PCR, and the TCRdb table lists in-frame clones only, not all of them. This sample has 150,000 to 200,000 clones, with about 88% found just once. The sample here was peripheral blood, taken 28 days after the second AZD1222 dose. These receptors came from an adult who received the AZD1222 COVID-19 vaccine.

The chain's CDR3 is CASKREVPYEQYF. The CDR3 nucleotides read TGTGCCAGCAAGCGGGAGGTTCCCTACGAGCAGTACTTC. The chain combines TRBV27 with TRBJ2-7; 9 bases line up with TRBD2. The V gene's germline CDR1 is MNHEY and CDR2 SMNVEV (reference sequence). The trim removed 7 bases at V and 2 bases at J, leaving 3 bases unmatched. CDR3 length: 13 residues.

The chain has TRBV19 and TRBJ2-3, with D possibly being TRBD1 (5 bases). The CDR3 extends over 13 amino acids. CDR1 is LNHDA, CDR2 SQIVND, per germline (reference sequence). The V gene lost 5 bases and the J gene lost 3 bases, with 9 bases spanning the gap. CDR3 sequence reads: CASSAQGTDTQYF. CDR3 DNA sequence: TGTGCCAGTAGTGCCCAGGGTACAGATACGCAGTATTTT. The full variable domain, in which reference TRBV19 and TRBJ2-3 provide the parts outside the CDR3, is DGGITQSPKYLFRKEGQNVTLSCEQNLNHDAMYWYRQDPGQGLRLIYYSQIVNDFQKGDIAEGYSVSREKKESFPLTVTSAQKNPTAFYLCASSAQGTDTQYFGPGTRLTVL.

The V call is TRBV7-6, the J call TRBJ1-5; TRBD1 matches 9 bases. V gave up 5 bases and J gave up 3 bases; unmatched junction bases: 14. The CDR3 spans 18 residues. Germline V gene lookup returns CDR1 SGHVS and CDR2 FNYEAQ. The CDR3 loop is CASSPRVRRDRDNQPQHF. The DNA of the CDR3 is TGTGCCAGCAGCCCAAGGGTCCGACGGGACAGGGACAATCAGCCCCAGCATTTT.

The V call is TRBV6-2 or TRBV6-3, the J call TRBJ1-3, with D unresolved. The CDR3 is made up of 14 amino acids. With 4 bases removed from V and 2 bases from J, the gap between germline ends came to 9 bases. The germline gives CDR1 MNHEY, CDR2 SVGEGT. The CDR3: CASSWNQAGNTIYF. The CDR3, as DNA: TGTGCCAGCAGTTGGAATCAGGCTGGAAACACCATATATTTT.

The chain combines TRBV5-1 with TRBJ2-2; TRBD1 matches 7 bases. V lost 0 bases to trimming and J lost 5 bases; unmatched junction nucleotides: 7. This CDR3 has 16 amino acids. From germline, CDR1 is SGHRS and CDR2 YFSETQ. DNA of the CDR3: TGCGCCAGCAGCTTGGGACAGGGAAGTGGGACCGGGGAGCTGTTTTTT. Its translation: CASSLGQGSGTGELFF.

The V and J genes are TRBV24-1 and TRBJ2-1; tentatively, D is TRBD2 (5 bases). Per germline, CDR1 KGHDR and CDR2 SFDVKD. This CDR3 is 12 amino acids long. Trimming took 5 bases from V and 10 from J, leaving 11 bases between them. The CDR3 loop reads CATSGVAYEQFF. Written as DNA, the CDR3 is TGTGCCACCAGTGGGGTAGCGTACGAGCAGTTCTTC.

This sequence joins TRBV10-3 and TRBJ2-7; TRBD2 agrees at 9 bases. Germline-derived CDR1 and CDR2 are ENHRY and SYGVKD. This CDR3 is built from 17 residues. Trimming took 0 bases from V and 4 from J; bases not matched to a gene: 10. The CDR3 region has the DNA TGTGCCATCAGTGAGTCCGCCGGGCTAGCGGGACAGTACGAGCAGTACTTC. This encodes CAISESAGLAGQYEQYF.

This clone was detected once. The chain carries TRBV6-5 and TRBJ1-2, with 9 bases matching TRBD1. CDR1 and CDR2 (germline): MNHEY, SVGAGI. Losses at the gene ends were 5 bases for V and 3 bases for J; bases not matched to a gene: 7. The CDR3 sequence is 15 residues long. This chain's CDR3 is CASSPPGQGDYGYTF. In nucleotides, the CDR3 is TGTGCCAGCAGTCCCCCGGGACAGGGAGACTATGGCTACACCTTC.

This chain joins TRBV6-5 and TRBJ1-2; TRBD1 aligns across 9 bases. V shed 0 bases and J 5 bases; nucleotides not matched to a gene: 4. The CDR3 consists of 15 residues. From germline, CDR1 is MNHEY and CDR2 SVGAGI. The CDR3 protein is CASSYSGQGEYGYTF. As DNA, the CDR3 is TGTGCCAGCAGTTACTCGGGACAGGGCGAGTATGGCTACACCTTC.

The chain carries TRBV6-2 or TRBV6-3 and TRBJ2-1; D remains ambiguous. There are 16 residues in the CDR3. The ends were cut back, 0 bases at V and 7 bases at J, with 16 bases in the middle. Germline V gives CDR1 MNHEY, CDR2 SVGEGT. The CDR3 sequence: CASSYSFPKQQNEQFF. The CDR3 DNA reads TGTGCCAGCAGTTACTCGTTTCCGAAGCAACAAAATGAGCAGTTCTTC.

The V gene is TRBV14, the J gene TRBJ2-1, with D hard to call. Trimming left V 1 base short and J 1 base short, with 8 bases between. The germline V gene has CDR1 SGHDN and CDR2 FVKESK. The CDR3 loop spans 15 amino acids. The CDR3 here is CASSQVGPSYNEQFF. CDR3 nucleotide sequence: TGTGCCAGCAGCCAAGTTGGGCCTTCCTACAATGAGCAGTTCTTC.

The CDR3 nucleotides are TGTGCCACAGGTGCCAGCTCTGGAAACACCATATATTTT. It encodes CATGASSGNTIYF. This chain links TRBV7-2 with TRBJ1-3; no clear D gene. The CDR3 is 13 residues long. Trimming shortened V by 10 bases and J by 0 bases, and 10 bases separated the two germline ends. Germline CDR1 and CDR2: SGHTA and FQGNSA.

The chain combines TRBV27 with TRBJ2-5, with 8 bases identical to TRBD2. J lost 5 bases, V lost 0 bases, and 11 bases had no gene match. The CDR3 is made up of 17 amino acids. From germline, CDR1 is MNHEY and CDR2 SMNVEV (reference sequence). The CDR3 DNA sequence: TGTGCCAGCAGTTTATCGTCTACTAGCGGACAAAGGGAGACCCAGTACTTC. This gives the protein CASSLSSTSGQRETQYF.

The CDR3 loop is CASSQDFGTWSEQFF. For the CDR3, the DNA is TGTGCCAGCAGCCAAGATTTTGGAACTTGGAGTGAGCAGTTCTTC. The V and J genes are TRBV4-2 and TRBJ2-1; D unresolved. This CDR3 spans 15 amino acids. CDR1 is LGHNA, CDR2 YNFKEQ, per germline. V lost 0 bases to trimming and J lost 9 bases, with 15 bases between them.

The chain is built from TRBV5-8 and TRBJ2-7; D is perhaps TRBD1 (6 bases). This CDR3 spans 16 amino acids. Germline values: CDR1 SGHTS, CDR2 YDEGEE. V shed 3 bases and J shed 0 bases, with 16 bases lying between them. The CDR3 DNA follows: TGTGCCAGCAGCTGGCCGGGACATCAAAGCTCCTACGAGCAGTACTTC. As protein: CASSWPGHQSSYEQYF.

Concerning this clone itself: The sample has other DNA sequences that encode this CDR3 too. V is TRBV18 and J is TRBJ2-1; D is ambiguous. Germline assignment: CDR1 KGHSH and CDR2 LQKENI. The CDR3 contains 12 residues. Trimming stripped 5 bases from V and 2 bases from J, with 4 bases between. The CDR3, as DNA: TGTGCCAGCTCAGGGACCTACAATGAGCAGTTCTTC. This sequence encodes CASSGTYNEQFF.

In its sample, this clone was seen a few times. This chain uses TRBV12-5 with TRBJ1-1; D is uncertain. The CDR3 is 13 residues long. The V and J ends lost 7 bases and 2 bases respectively, with 11 bases between them. CDR1 and CDR2 from the germline V gene are LGHNT and FRNRAP. CDR3 in amino acids: CASDKEPNTEAFF. CDR3 nucleotide sequence: TGTGCTAGTGATAAGGAGCCTAACACTGAAGCTTTCTTT.